These 11 T cell receptor beta chains came from one sample sequenced in a study of cytomegalovirus exposure and HLA in healthy donors. TCRdb keeps only in-frame clones here, not all; method: immunoSEQ multiplex PCR. The data show about 200,000 clones, with around 80% seen just once and around 1.2% held by the top ten. The sequenced sample was PBMCs. These TCRs come from a woman aged 25 to 45 in good health and CMV-seronegative.

This clone was recorded only once. CDR3 region: CASSLGRDRGRTF. The CDR3 DNA reads TGTGCCAGCAGCTTAGGTCGAGACAGGGGAAGGACCTTC. This chain joins TRBV11-2 and TRBJ1-2; TRBD1 matches at 8 bases. The trim removed 1 base at V and 14 bases at J, leaving 9 bases unmatched. The CDR3 is made up of 13 amino acids. Germline V gene lookup returns CDR1 SGHAT and CDR2 FQNNGV.

This clone was seen once. This chain uses TRBV27 with TRBJ1-5, with a weak D call TRBD1 (6 bases). Trimming removed 5 bases at V and 0 bases at J, with 11 bases between. CDR1 and CDR2 (germline): MNHEY, SMNVEV (reference sequence). The CDR3 is 15 residues long. The CDR3 DNA sequence: TGTGCCAGCAGTGGGGGGGCCGGTAGCAATCAGCCCCAGCATTTT. Translating gives CASSGGAGSNQPQHF.

V gene TRBV7-9 combines with J gene TRBJ1-5; 7 bases line up with TRBD1. V trimming: 2 bases; J trimming: 2 bases; junction bases outside the gene matches: 0. This CDR3 contains 14 residues. CDR1 is SEHNR, CDR2 FQNEAQ, per germline (reference sequence). CDR3 in amino acids: CASSLQGGNQPQHF. As DNA, the CDR3 is TGTGCCAGCAGCTTACAGGGGGGCAATCAGCCCCAGCATTTT.

This chain connects TRBV5-1 to TRBJ1-4, with TRBD1 as a possible D gene (5 bases). The CDR3 length is 15 residues. Germline V gene data show CDR1 as SGHRS and CDR2 as YFSETQ. Between the trimmed V and J ends, which lost 6 bases and 0 bases, there was a span of 12 bases. In nucleotides, the CDR3 is TGCGCCAGCACCGTCGGGGGGGCAACTAATGAAAAACTGTTTTTT. As protein: CASTVGGATNEKLFF.

The chain has TRBV7-9 and TRBJ2-1, with D possibly being TRBD1 (6 bases). From germline, CDR1 is SEHNR and CDR2 FQNEAQ (reference sequence). V shed 0 bases and J shed 6 bases, with 9 bases lying between them. The CDR3 spans 14 residues. CDR3 residues: CASSLARTVNEQFF. CDR3 nucleotide sequence: TGTGCCAGCAGCTTAGCGAGGACAGTCAATGAGCAGTTCTTC.

The genes are TRBV5-1 and TRBJ1-2; TRBD1 agrees at 12 bases. This CDR3 is 17 amino acids long. V trimming: 2 bases; J trimming: 4 bases; junction bases outside the gene matches: 9. Germline-derived CDR1 and CDR2 are SGHRS and YFSETQ. The CDR3 loop reads CASSLEGTGGFGYGYTF. DNA for the CDR3: TGCGCCAGCAGCTTAGAAGGGACAGGGGGCTTTGGCTATGGCTACACCTTC.

The V gene is TRBV7-8, the J gene TRBJ1-2; tentatively, D is TRBD1 (5 bases). V dropped 4 bases and J dropped 5 bases, with 14 bases sitting between them. CDR3 size: 14 residues. Per the germline V gene, CDR1 is SGHVS and CDR2 is FQNEAQ. This CDR3 reads CASSSAHSGYGYTF. Here the CDR3 DNA reads TGTGCCAGCAGCTCGGCCCACTCAGGGTATGGCTACACCTTC.

This clone was counted a few times. This chain connects TRBV6-6 to TRBJ1-3; a weak D match, TRBD1 (5 bases). V was cut by 5 bases and J by 8 bases, with 10 bases left in between. The V gene's germline CDR1 is MNHNY and CDR2 SVGAGI (reference sequence). The CDR3 totals 12 residues. CDR3 amino acids: CASSVGGDTIYF. The CDR3 bases are TGTGCCAGCAGTGTCGGAGGGGACACCATATATTTT.

V gene TRBV6-1 combines with J gene TRBJ1-5; 9 nucleotides match TRBD1. CDR3 length equals 14 residues. V gave up 10 bases and J gave up 4 bases; unmatched junction bases: 8. Looked up from germline, CDR1 is MNHNS and CDR2 is SASEGT. CDR3 bases: TGTGCCACTCAGCGGGACAGGGTAAATCAGCCCCAGCATTTT. Its translation is CATQRDRVNQPQHF.

The gene calls are TRBV10-3 and TRBJ2-1; 7 bases are a match to TRBD2. V trimming: 3 bases; J trimming: 10 bases; junction bases outside the gene matches: 3. The germline gives CDR1 ENHRY, CDR2 SYGVKD. This CDR3 region has 12 residues. Here the CDR3 reads CAISDGGKEQFF. The CDR3 nucleotides are TGTGCCATCAGTGACGGGGGGAAAGAGCAGTTCTTC.

The chain joins TRBV7-9 to TRBJ1-2; D is unresolved. Germline loops: CDR1 SEHNR, CDR2 FQNEAQ (reference sequence). This CDR3 contains 15 residues. The V end lost 1 base, the J end lost 1 base, and 10 bases lay between the germline ends. CDR3 DNA: TGTGCCAGCAGCTTAGACCGGGGTGGTAACTATGGCTACACCTTC. Encoded protein: CASSLDRGGNYGYTF. The full variable domain, rest sourced from reference TRBV7-9 and TRBJ1-2, is DTGVSQNPRHKITKRGQNVTFRCDPISEHNRLYWYRQTLGQGPEFLTYFQNEAQLEKSRLLSDRFSAERPKGSFSTLEIQRTEQGDSAMYLCASSLDRGGNYGYTFGSGTRLTVV.